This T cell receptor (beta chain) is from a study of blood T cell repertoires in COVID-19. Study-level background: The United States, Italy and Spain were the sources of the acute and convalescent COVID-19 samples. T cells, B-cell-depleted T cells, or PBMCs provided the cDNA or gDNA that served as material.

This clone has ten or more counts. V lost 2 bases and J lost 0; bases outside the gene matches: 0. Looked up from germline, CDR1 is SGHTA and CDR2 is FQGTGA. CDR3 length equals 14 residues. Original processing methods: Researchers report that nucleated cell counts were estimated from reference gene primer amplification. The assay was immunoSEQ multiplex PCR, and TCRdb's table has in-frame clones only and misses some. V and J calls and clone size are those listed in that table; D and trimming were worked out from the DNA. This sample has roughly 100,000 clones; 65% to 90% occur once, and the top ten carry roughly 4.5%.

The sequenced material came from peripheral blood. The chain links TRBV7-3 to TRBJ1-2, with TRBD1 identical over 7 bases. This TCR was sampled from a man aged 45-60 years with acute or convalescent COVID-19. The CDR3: CASSLGTANYGYTF. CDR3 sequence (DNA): TGTGCCAGCAGCTTAGGGACAGCTAACTATGGCTACACCTTC.